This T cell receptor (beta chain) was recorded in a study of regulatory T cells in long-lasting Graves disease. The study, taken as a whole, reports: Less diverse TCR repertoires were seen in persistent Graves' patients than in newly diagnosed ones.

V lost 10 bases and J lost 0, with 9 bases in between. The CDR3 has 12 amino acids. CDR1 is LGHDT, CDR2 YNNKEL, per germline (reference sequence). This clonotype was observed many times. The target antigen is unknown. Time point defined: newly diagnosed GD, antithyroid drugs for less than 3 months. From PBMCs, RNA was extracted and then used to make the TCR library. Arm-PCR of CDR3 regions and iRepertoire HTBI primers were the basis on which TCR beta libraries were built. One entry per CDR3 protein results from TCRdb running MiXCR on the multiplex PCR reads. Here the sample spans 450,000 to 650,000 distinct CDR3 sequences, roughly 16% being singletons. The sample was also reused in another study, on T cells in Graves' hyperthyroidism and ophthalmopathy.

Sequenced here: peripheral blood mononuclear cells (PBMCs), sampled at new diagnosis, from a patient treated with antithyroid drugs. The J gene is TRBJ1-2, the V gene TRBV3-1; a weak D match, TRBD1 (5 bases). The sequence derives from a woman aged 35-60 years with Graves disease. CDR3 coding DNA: TGTGCCACCCAGGGACCTAACTATGGCTACACCTTC. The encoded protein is CATQGPNYGYTF.